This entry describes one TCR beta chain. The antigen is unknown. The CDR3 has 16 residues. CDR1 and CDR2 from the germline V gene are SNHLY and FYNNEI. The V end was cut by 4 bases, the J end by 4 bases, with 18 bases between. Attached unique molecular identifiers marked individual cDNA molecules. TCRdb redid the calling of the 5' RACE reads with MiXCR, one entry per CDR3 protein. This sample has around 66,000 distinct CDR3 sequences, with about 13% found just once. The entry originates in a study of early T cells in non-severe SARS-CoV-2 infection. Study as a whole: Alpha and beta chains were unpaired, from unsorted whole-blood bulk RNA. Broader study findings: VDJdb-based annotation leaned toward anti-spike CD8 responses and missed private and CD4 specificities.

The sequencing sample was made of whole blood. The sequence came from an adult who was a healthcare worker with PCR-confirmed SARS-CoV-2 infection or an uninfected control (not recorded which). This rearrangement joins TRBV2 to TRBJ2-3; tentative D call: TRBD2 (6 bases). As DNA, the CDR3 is TGTGCCAGCAGTGGACGGGAGACCCAGAGGCCAGATACGCAGTATTTT. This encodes CASSGRETQRPDTQYF.